This T cell receptor beta chain derives from a study of T cells in Graves' hyperthyroidism and ophthalmopathy. Amplification of TCR beta CDR3 regions was performed using RNA transcripts as template. HTBI primers drove first-round RT-PCR of the TCR CDR3. One entry per CDR3 protein, called by TCRdb with MiXCR from the multiplex PCR reads. The profile shows 450,000 to 700,000 distinct CDR3 sequences, roughly 50% of them singletons. This clonotype was seen at least ten times. Its antigen remains unidentified. Study conclusions and caveats: Most clonotypes that expanded in the thyroid above 0.001 also showed up in blood.

Sequencing was performed on peripheral blood or thyroid tissue (not recorded which). The source is a woman aged 18-29 years with Graves' hyperthyroidism.

The CDR3 coding sequence is TGCAGTGCCCAGGACAGGGGCAATCAGCCCCAGCATTTT. As protein: CSAQDRGNQPQHF. This chain links TRBV20-1 with TRBJ1-5; the match to TRBD1 covers 8 bases. The germline V gene encodes CDR1 DFQATT and CDR2 SNEGSKA (reference sequence). V lost 6 bases and J lost 2; bases outside the gene matches: 3. The CDR3 runs 13 residues.